Below, 30 T cell receptor beta chains from the same sample are listed, as sequenced in a study of T cell clonotyping in hematopoietic cell transplantation. Some clones are missing from TCRdb's copy, which holds only in-frame ones; the method was immunoSEQ multiplex PCR. This sample has 15,000 to 20,000 clones; nearly 95% occur once, and the top ten carry roughly 4.9%. Material for sequencing was peripheral blood mononuclear cells. Receptors were obtained from a middle-aged man in good health. Some clones in this sample may be carry-over from other donors' samples.

This clone was observed a single time. V gene TRBV10-3 combines with J gene TRBJ2-2, with D unresolved. The CDR3 is 12 amino acids. The ends were cut back, 7 bases at V and 1 base at J, with 4 bases in the middle. The germline gives CDR1 ENHRY, CDR2 SYGVKD. The CDR3 is CAIKGNTGELFF. The CDR3 coding sequence is TGTGCCATCAAGGGGAACACCGGGGAGCTGTTTTTT.

This clone has only one observation. The CDR3 sequence is CASSLGSSDTQYF. The DNA of the CDR3 is TGCGCCAGCAGCTTGGGAAGTTCAGATACGCAGTATTTT. J is TRBJ2-3 and V is TRBV5-1; D is unresolved. The germline gives CDR1 SGHRS, CDR2 YFSETQ. V was clipped by 0 bases and J by 4 bases, with 6 bases between them. The CDR3 length is 13 residues.

The chain couples TRBV6-6 to TRBJ1-1; a possible D gene is TRBD1 (6 bases). This CDR3 is 11 amino acids long. The V gene's germline CDR1 is MNHNY and CDR2 SVGAGI (reference sequence). V was shortened by 6 bases and J by 11 bases, with 13 bases between the two germline ends. The CDR3 reads CASSPPGAAFF. CDR3 in DNA: TGTGCCAGCAGCCCTCCAGGGGCGGCTTTCTTT.

The V gene is TRBV11-2, the J gene TRBJ2-7; perhaps D is TRBD1 or TRBD2 (5 bases each). The length of the CDR3 is 13 residues. V was shortened by 5 bases and J by 7 bases, with 15 bases between the two germline ends. Per the germline V gene, CDR1 is SGHAT and CDR2 is FQNNGV. In DNA form, the CDR3 reads TGTGCCAGCAGCCGTGAGGGGCCGGGTGAGCAGTACTTC. Its protein is CASSREGPGEQYF.

The chain couples TRBV6-5 to TRBJ2-6; TRBD2 agrees at 7 bases. Germline V gives CDR1 MNHEY, CDR2 SVGAGI. CDR3 length: 14 residues. J gave up 4 bases and V 7 bases, and 4 bases lay outside the gene matches. The CDR3 here is CASMGGTGANVLTF. In nucleotides, the CDR3 is TGTGCCAGCATGGGGGGGACCGGGGCCAACGTCCTGACTTTC.

This chain links TRBV9 with TRBJ1-1; possibly TRBD1 for D (6 bases). The length of the CDR3 is 16 residues. Trimming removed 0 bases from V and 3 bases from J, with 15 bases in between. Germline V gene data show CDR1 as SGDLS and CDR2 as YYNGEE. CDR3 in amino acids: CASSVGPGGRYTEAFF. CDR3 nucleotide sequence: TGTGCCAGCAGCGTAGGTCCCGGGGGCCGTTACACTGAAGCTTTCTTT. The full variable domain, with the rest looked up from reference TRBV9 and TRBJ1-1, is DSGVTQTPKHLITATGQRVTLRCSPRSGDLSVYWYQQSLDQGLQFLIQYYNGEERAKGNILERFSAQQFPDLHSELNLSSLELGDSALYFCASSVGPGGRYTEAFFGQGTRLTVV.

V and J are TRBV6-5 and TRBJ2-7; TRBD1 matches 10 bases. J gave up 1 base and V 7 bases, and 7 bases lay outside the gene matches. The CDR3 has 15 residues. CDR1 and CDR2 (germline): MNHEY, SVGAGI. The CDR3 DNA reads as TGTGCCAGCAAGGCCAGGACAGGGGGTTCCTACGAGCAGTACTTC. Its protein product is CASKARTGGSYEQYF.

The chain combines TRBV5-6 with TRBJ2-7, with a possible D match to TRBD1 (6 bases). Trimming took 4 bases from V and 4 from J, leaving 12 bases between them. The germline V gene encodes CDR1 SGHDT and CDR2 YYEEEE. The CDR3 has 13 amino acids. The DNA of the CDR3 is TGTGCCAGCAGCCCCGGACAGAGGTACGAGCAGTACTTC. Translation gives CASSPGQRYEQYF.

The chain has TRBV5-6 and TRBJ1-6; D might be TRBD1 (5 bases). Germline CDR1 is SGHDT and CDR2 is YYEEEE. V lost 4 bases to trimming and J lost 9 bases, with 14 bases between them. This CDR3 spans 14 amino acids. The CDR3 region is CASSPGTTASPLHF. DNA for the CDR3: TGTGCCAGCAGCCCAGGGACGACCGCTTCACCCCTCCACTTT.

This chain joins TRBV25-1 and TRBJ1-2; D may be TRBD1 (5 bases). Germline CDR1 and CDR2: MGHDK and SYGVNS. Deletions cut 3 bases from V and 7 bases from J, with 15 bases between. This CDR3 region has 14 residues. The CDR3 loop reads CASSDWAGRSGYTF. The CDR3, as DNA: TGTGCCAGCAGTGATTGGGCAGGGAGAAGTGGCTACACCTTC.

The chain uses TRBV12-5 and TRBJ2-3; TRBD1 matches at 9 bases. Trimming at V came to 0 bases and at J to 5 bases, leaving 6 bases not matched to a gene. The CDR3 is 16 amino acids. Germline CDR1 LGHNT, CDR2 FRNRAP. The CDR3 DNA is TGTGCTAGTGGTTTGGTAGTACAGGGGGCCGGAGATACGCAGTATTTT. It specifies CASGLVVQGAGDTQYF.

The V call is TRBV2, the J call TRBJ2-3; TRBD2 matches 13 bases. Losses at the gene ends were 5 bases for V and 6 bases for J; bases not matched to a gene: 14. CDR3 length equals 18 residues. CDR1 is SNHLY, CDR2 FYNNEI, per germline. The CDR3 region is CASSPPRLAGGLYDTQYF. CDR3 bases: TGTGCCAGCAGTCCACCAAGACTAGCGGGAGGTCTTTACGATACGCAGTATTTT.

This rearrangement joins TRBV5-4 to TRBJ1-2, with D perhaps TRBD1 (6 bases). Germline assignment: CDR1 SGHNT and CDR2 YYREEE (reference sequence). Trimming pared 6 bases from V and 4 bases from J, leaving 13 bases between. The CDR3 totals 13 residues. The CDR3 here is CASKITGFYGYTF. CDR3 nucleotides: TGTGCCAGCAAAATCACAGGGTTCTATGGCTACACCTTC. The whole variable domain, filled in from reference TRBV5-4 and TRBJ1-2, reads ETGVTQSPTHLIKTRGQQVTLRCSSQSGHNTVSWYQQALGQGPQFIFQYYREEENGRGNFPPRFSGLQFPNYSSELNVNALELDDSALYLCASKITGFYGYTFGSGTRLTVV.

The chain employs TRBV6-5 and TRBJ2-7; TRBD2 aligns across 7 bases. Germline V gives CDR1 MNHEY, CDR2 SVGAGI. V was clipped by 5 bases and J by 3 bases; unmatched bases: 7. This CDR3 comprises 14 residues. The CDR3 region is CASSRRGEGYEQYF. In nucleotides, the CDR3 is TGTGCCAGCAGTCGACGGGGGGAGGGCTACGAGCAGTACTTC.

Remarks on this clone: The sample carries other DNA sequences with the same CDR3. This rearrangement joins TRBV19 to TRBJ1-1; D unclear. Germline CDR1 is LNHDA and CDR2 is SQIVND (reference sequence). The V end was cut by 1 base, the J end by 1 base, with 1 base between. The CDR3 consists of 12 residues. The CDR3 region is CASSIGNTEAFF. CDR3 nucleotide sequence: TGTGCCAGTAGTATAGGGAACACTGAAGCTTTCTTT. Using reference TRBV19 and TRBJ1-1 for the parts outside the CDR3, the full variable domain is DGGITQSPKYLFRKEGQNVTLSCEQNLNHDAMYWYRQDPGQGLRLIYYSQIVNDFQKGDIAEGYSVSREKKESFPLTVTSAQKNPTAFYLCASSIGNTEAFFGQGTRLTVV.

The genes are TRBV9 and TRBJ1-1; D perhaps matches TRBD1 (6 bases). CDR1 and CDR2 (germline): SGDLS, YYNGEE. The CDR3 has 13 residues. The V end was cut by 0 bases, the J end by 3 bases, with 6 bases between. This chain's CDR3 is CASSVDRDTEAFF. CDR3 sequence (DNA): TGTGCCAGCAGCGTAGACAGGGACACTGAAGCTTTCTTT.

The chain uses TRBV5-1 and TRBJ2-7, with 11 bases lining up with TRBD1. Germline V gene lookup returns CDR1 SGHRS and CDR2 YFSETQ. V lost 7 bases, J lost 2 bases, and 8 bases stayed unmatched. The CDR3 runs 15 residues. CDR3 in DNA: TGCGCCAGCGGTTACCGGGACAGGGGGGCCTACGAGCAGTACTTC. Residues: CASGYRDRGAYEQYF.

This chain connects TRBV2 to TRBJ2-5; D gene uncertain. The germline CDR1 and CDR2 sequences are SNHLY and FYNNEI. Trimming stripped 5 bases from V and 5 bases from J, with 9 bases between. The length of the CDR3 is 12 residues. The CDR3 region is CASSSLGETQYF. CDR3 nucleotides: TGTGCCAGCAGTTCCCTCGGGGAGACCCAGTACTTC.

This clone has only a few counts. J is TRBJ2-7 and V is TRBV11-3, with D unclear. Looked up from germline, CDR1 is SGHNT and CDR2 is YENEEA. This CDR3 contains 11 residues. The ends were cut back, 4 bases at V and 6 bases at J, with 7 bases in the middle. The CDR3 bases are TGTGCCAGCAGCTCTGGTGGCGAGCAGTACTTC. It codes for CASSSGGEQYF. The variable domain in full, with the rest retrieved from reference TRBV11-3 and TRBJ2-7, is EAGVVQSPRYKIIEKKQPVAFWCNPISGHNTLYWYLQNLGQGPELLIRYENEEAVDDSQLPKDRFSAERLKGVDSTLKIQPAELGDSAVYLCASSSGGEQYFGPGTRLTVT.

The J gene is TRBJ1-5, the V gene TRBV7-9; 9 positions match TRBD1. V gave up 5 bases and J gave up 3 bases; unmatched junction bases: 5. The CDR3 spans 15 residues. CDR1 is SEHNR and CDR2 is FQNEAQ in the germline V gene (reference sequence). The CDR3 nucleotides read TGTGCCAGCAGCCAGGGACAGGGACTCAATCAGCCCCAGCATTTT. Amino acids: CASSQGQGLNQPQHF.

The genes are TRBV28 and TRBJ1-2; D unclear. Trimming took 4 bases from V and 1 from J, leaving 7 bases between them. Germline loops: CDR1 MDHEN, CDR2 SYDVKM. CDR3 size: 13 residues. CDR3 bases: TGTGCCAGCAGTTACGACATTAACTATGGCTACACCTTC. Translating gives CASSYDINYGYTF.

The chain carries TRBV11-2 and TRBJ1-2; D gene ambiguous. The V gene's germline CDR1 is SGHAT and CDR2 FQNNGV. The CDR3 is made up of 13 amino acids. V was shortened by 5 bases and J by 2 bases, with 9 bases between the two germline ends. The CDR3 loop reads CASSPRWNYGYTF. CDR3 nucleotides: TGTGCCAGCAGCCCGCGGTGGAACTATGGCTACACCTTC.

V is TRBV7-9 and J is TRBJ2-1; 9 positions agree with TRBD2. This CDR3 is built from 16 residues. After removal of 5 bases from V and 6 bases from J, the junction contained 11 bases not matched to a gene. Germline V CDR1 and CDR2: SEHNR, FQNEAQ (reference sequence). CDR3 DNA: TGTGCCAGCAGCCCCTCGTCCGCGGGGGGGTTCAATGAGCAGTTCTTC. The encoded protein is CASSPSSAGGFNEQFF.

V and J are TRBV4-3 and TRBJ1-4; D remains ambiguous. Between the trimmed V and J ends, which lost 3 bases and 11 bases, there was a span of 10 bases. Germline V gene data show CDR1 as LGHNA and CDR2 as YSLEER. The CDR3 contains 12 residues. CDR3 DNA: TGCGCCAGCAGCCAGGATCGGCGGAAACTGTTTTTT. Protein product: CASSQDRRKLFF.

The sample holds a few counts of this clone. This chain uses TRBV7-2 with TRBJ2-7; weak D call: TRBD1 (6 bases). With 5 bases removed from V and 6 bases from J, the gap between germline ends came to 11 bases. In germline, CDR1 is SGHTA, CDR2 FQGNSA. The CDR3 is 12 amino acids. CDR3 nucleotides: TGTGCCAGCAGCAAAAACAGGGCCGAGCAGTACTTC. This codes for CASSKNRAEQYF. Full variable domain (rest looked up from reference TRBV7-2 and TRBJ2-7): GAGVSQSPSNKVTEKGKDVELRCDPISGHTALYWYRQSLGQGLEFLIYFQGNSAPDKSGLPSDRFSAERTGGSVSTLTIQRTQQEDSAVYLCASSKNRAEQYFGPGTRLTVT.

In DNA form, the CDR3 reads TGCGCCAGCAGCCCCGGTGGGAGCTCCTACAATGAGCAGTTCTTC. This encodes CASSPGGSSYNEQFF. This rearrangement joins TRBV4-3 to TRBJ2-1, with a tentative D call TRBD2 (5 bases). The CDR3 runs 15 residues. Trimming stripped 4 bases from V and 0 bases from J, with 10 bases between. CDR1 and CDR2 from the germline V gene are LGHNA and YSLEER.

The chain combines TRBV28 with TRBJ2-7, with unresolved D. With 8 bases removed from V and 3 bases from J, the gap between germline ends came to 14 bases. The CDR3 has 13 amino acids. Germline lookup yields CDR1 MDHEN and CDR2 SYDVKM. The CDR3 nucleotides read TGTGCCAGCGGTACGCAGCCGAACTACGAGCAGTACTTC. Its translation: CASGTQPNYEQYF.

The rearrangement links TRBV28 to TRBJ1-2; the D is unclear. In germline, CDR1 is MDHEN, CDR2 SYDVKM. Trimming left V 6 bases short and J 0 bases short, with 11 bases between. This CDR3 region has 14 residues. CDR3: CASSLGSPNYGYTF. Written as DNA, the CDR3 is TGTGCCAGCAGCCTTGGGAGTCCTAACTATGGCTACACCTTC.

The rearrangement joins TRBV19 to TRBJ2-2, with D tentatively TRBD1 (6 bases). The germline V gene encodes CDR1 LNHDA and CDR2 SQIVND (reference sequence). The V end was cut by 5 bases, the J end by 4 bases, with 20 bases between. The CDR3 sequence is 17 residues long. CDR3 bases: TGTGCCAGTAGTGCGACGCATACAGGGCCTGCCACCGGGGAGCTGTTTTTT. Protein sequence: CASSATHTGPATGELFF.

This clone is a singleton in its sample. This chain uses TRBV9 with TRBJ2-1; 10 nucleotides match TRBD2. The CDR3 sequence is 17 residues long. In germline, CDR1 is SGDLS, CDR2 YYNGEE. J gave up 4 bases and V 1 base, and 8 bases lay outside the gene matches. The CDR3 DNA sequence: TGTGCCAGCAGCGTACCCAGCGGGAGGGGCGGGTACAATGAGCAGTTCTTC. Its translation is CASSVPSGRGGYNEQFF.